This TCR beta chain was found in a study of T cells after yellow fever vaccination. Findings and limits, study-wide: Most primary-vaccination clones reappeared after the booster (more than 95% CD4, about 88% CD8). Researchers noted that a small share of clonotypes showed up in both CD4 and CD8 compartments.

The CDR3 totals 14 residues. Trimming cost V 6 bases and J 6 bases, with 17 bases left between them. CDR1 and CDR2 from the germline V gene are MNHEY and SVGAGI. Template-switching 5'RACE yielded the TCR cDNA; a universal primer site and UMIs were added in the process. In TCRdb, the 5' RACE reads were re-called with MiXCR into one record per CDR3 protein. Of some 420,000 distinct CDR3 sequences in the sample, 18% are singletons; the top ten hold roughly a sixth. In the case of this clonotype: The antigen remains undetermined.

The sample in question was PBMCs, obtained before the yellow fever booster vaccination. The chain carries TRBV6-5 and TRBJ1-1; D unresolved. The receptor was derived from a man in his late teens or twenties who received the YFV17D yellow fever vaccine. The CDR3 here is CASSRTGSKAEAFF. The CDR3 coding sequence is TGTGCCAGCAGCCGGACGGGAAGCAAGGCTGAAGCTTTCTTT.